The next 14 T cell receptor beta chains were all read from a single sample in a study of cytomegalovirus exposure and HLA in healthy donors. The table came from immunoSEQ multiplex PCR; TCRdb's copy has only in-frame clones and leaves some out. Altogether under 300,000 clones are present, approximately 86% being singletons, with the ten largest covering about 1.2%. The sequenced sample consisted of PBMCs. Receptors were obtained from a woman aged 25 to 39 in good health and CMV-seropositive.

V and J are TRBV5-1 and TRBJ2-5; D might be TRBD2 (6 bases). The V gene lost 4 bases and the J gene lost 5 bases, with 12 bases spanning the gap. The CDR3 sequence is 13 residues long. The germline V gene encodes CDR1 SGHRS and CDR2 YFSETQ. CDR3 DNA sequence: TGCGCCAGCAGCCGCGGGACCAGGGAGACCCAGTACTTC. It specifies CASSRGTRETQYF.

This clone was seen only once. J is TRBJ2-7 and V is TRBV28, with a possible D match to TRBD1 (5 bases). V was trimmed by 5 bases and J by 0 bases, leaving 23 bases between them. The germline V gene has CDR1 MDHEN and CDR2 SYDVKM. This CDR3 comprises 18 residues. CDR3 bases: TGTGCCAGCAGTGGACCGGACATCATCGGTGCAACCTCCTACGAGCAGTACTTC. Protein sequence: CASSGPDIIGATSYEQYF. The complete variable domain, with remaining parts taken from reference TRBV28 and TRBJ2-7, reads DVKVTQSSRYLVKRTGEKVFLECVQDMDHENMFWYRQDPGLGLRLIYFSYDVKMKEKGDIPEGYSVSREKKERFSLILESASTNQTSMYLCASSGPDIIGATSYEQYFGPGTRLTVT.

In its sample, this clone was seen once. The J gene is TRBJ2-3, the V gene TRBV9, with TRBD2 matching over 10 bases. This CDR3 contains 15 residues. The germline V gene has CDR1 SGDLS and CDR2 YYNGEE. J gave up 2 bases and V 4 bases, and 4 bases lay outside the gene matches. The CDR3 here is CASSPGLADTDTQYF. The CDR3 nucleotides read TGTGCCAGCAGCCCTGGACTAGCGGACACAGATACGCAGTATTTT.

The CDR3 sequence: CASSQSSGRPSTYEQYF. The DNA for the CDR3 is TGCGCCAGCAGTCAATCCAGCGGGAGGCCCTCAACCTACGAGCAGTACTTC. The V call is TRBV23-1, the J call TRBJ2-7; 9 nucleotides match TRBD2. TRBV23-1 is marked as an open reading frame, function uncertain. The CDR3 totals 17 residues. The ends lost 0 bases at V and 2 bases at J; junction bases unmatched: 8.

The chain is built from TRBV27 and TRBJ2-2; a possible D gene is TRBD1 (6 bases). V lost 10 bases and J lost 7, with 19 bases in between. The CDR3 contains 14 residues. The germline gives CDR1 MNHEY, CDR2 SMNVEV (reference sequence). The CDR3: CAIFWTADDGELFF. CDR3 in DNA: TGTGCCATCTTCTGGACAGCTGATGACGGGGAGCTGTTTTTT.

This clone has a single count. CDR3 sequence reads: CASSFHGNTIYF. As DNA, the CDR3 is TGTGCCAGCAGCTTCCATGGAAACACCATATATTTT. This chain uses TRBV5-4 with TRBJ1-3; no definite D call. Trimming removed 2 bases from V and 3 bases from J, with 3 bases in between. Germline values: CDR1 SGHNT, CDR2 YYREEE (reference sequence). The CDR3 totals 12 residues.

The V call is TRBV5-8, the J call TRBJ1-3; 7 bases fit TRBD1. CDR3 length equals 13 residues. CDR1 SGHTS and CDR2 YDEGEE come from the germline V gene. The ends lost 5 bases at V and 4 bases at J; junction bases unmatched: 3. The CDR3 protein is CASRRTGGNTIYF. The CDR3 DNA follows: TGTGCCAGCAGGCGGACAGGAGGAAACACCATATATTTT.

The chain links TRBV5-1 to TRBJ2-3; maybe TRBD2 (6 bases). V was cut by 0 bases and J by 5 bases, with 10 bases left in between. CDR1 is SGHRS, CDR2 YFSETQ, per germline. The CDR3 loop spans 14 amino acids. The CDR3 is CASSLAPGLDTQYF. As DNA, the CDR3 is TGCGCCAGCAGCTTGGCCCCGGGACTAGATACGCAGTATTTT.

V usage is TRBV27 and J usage is TRBJ2-7; maybe TRBD1 (6 bases). Per germline, CDR1 MNHEY and CDR2 SMNVEV (reference sequence). Trimming took 5 bases from V and 6 from J, leaving 17 bases between them. The CDR3 loop spans 14 amino acids. CDR3 amino acids: CASSATQGKTEQYF. DNA of the CDR3: TGTGCCAGCAGTGCGACCCAGGGGAAGACCGAGCAGTACTTC.

This sequence joins TRBV5-1 and TRBJ2-7, with no clear D. The CDR3 loop spans 16 amino acids. Germline V gene data show CDR1 as SGHRS and CDR2 as YFSETQ. The ends were cut back, 1 base at V and 0 bases at J, with 14 bases in the middle. The CDR3 loop reads CASSLPGLGSSYEQYF. CDR3 DNA sequence: TGCGCCAGCAGCTTGCCGGGTCTGGGTAGCTCCTACGAGCAGTACTTC.

This chain uses TRBV30 with TRBJ1-2; no reliable D call. Trimming removed 2 bases at V and 4 bases at J, with 11 bases between. Germline assignment: CDR1 GTSNPN and CDR2 SVGIG (reference sequence). This CDR3 has 13 residues. CDR3 nucleotides: TGTGCCTGGAGTAAGGACTCCACCTATGGCTACACCTTC. Translating it yields CAWSKDSTYGYTF.

The CDR3 loop is CAWSRTQGNTIYF. CDR3 nucleotides: TGTGCCTGGAGTAGGACACAGGGAAACACCATATATTTT. The chain recombines TRBV30 with TRBJ1-3; the D gene is possibly TRBD1 (5 bases). The V and J ends lost 2 bases and 4 bases respectively, with 9 bases between them. The CDR3 runs to 13 residues. CDR1 and CDR2 (germline): GTSNPN, SVGIG (reference sequence).

The chain has TRBV5-1 and TRBJ2-1; 9 bases fit TRBD2. CDR1 SGHRS and CDR2 YFSETQ come from the germline V gene. Trimming cost V 0 bases and J 6 bases; bases outside gene matches: 7. CDR3 size: 16 residues. The CDR3 protein is CASSLVATSGFNEQFF. The CDR3 DNA reads as TGCGCCAGCAGCTTGGTCGCGACTAGCGGATTCAATGAGCAGTTCTTC.

This clone appeared a single time. The V gene is TRBV6-4, the J gene TRBJ1-1, with D perhaps matching TRBD1 (5 bases). V lost 7 bases and J lost 3, with 15 bases in between. There are 14 residues in the CDR3. CDR1 and CDR2 (germline): MRHNA, SNTAGT. In DNA, the CDR3 is TGTGCCAGCACTGCCGTTTGGGGGGACACTGAAGCTTTCTTT. Protein product: CASTAVWGDTEAFF.